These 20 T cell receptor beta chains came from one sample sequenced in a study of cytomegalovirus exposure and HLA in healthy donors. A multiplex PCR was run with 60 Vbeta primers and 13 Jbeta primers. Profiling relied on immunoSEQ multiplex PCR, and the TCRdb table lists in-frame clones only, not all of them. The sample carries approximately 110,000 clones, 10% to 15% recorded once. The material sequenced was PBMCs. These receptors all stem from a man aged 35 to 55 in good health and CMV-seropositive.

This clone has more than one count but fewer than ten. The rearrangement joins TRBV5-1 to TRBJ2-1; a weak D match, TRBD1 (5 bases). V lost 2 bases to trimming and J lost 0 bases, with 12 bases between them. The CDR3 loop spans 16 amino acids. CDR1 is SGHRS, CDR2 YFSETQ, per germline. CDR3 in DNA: TGCGCCAGCAGCTTACTTGACAGCAGCTCCTACAATGAGCAGTTCTTC. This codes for CASSLLDSSSYNEQFF.

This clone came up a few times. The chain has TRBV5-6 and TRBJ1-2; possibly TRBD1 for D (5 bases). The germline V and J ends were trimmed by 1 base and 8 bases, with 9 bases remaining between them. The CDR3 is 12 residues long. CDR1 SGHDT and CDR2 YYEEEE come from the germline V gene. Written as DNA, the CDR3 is TGTGCCAGCAGCTTGAGGCAGGGCGGCTACACCTTC. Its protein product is CASSLRQGGYTF.

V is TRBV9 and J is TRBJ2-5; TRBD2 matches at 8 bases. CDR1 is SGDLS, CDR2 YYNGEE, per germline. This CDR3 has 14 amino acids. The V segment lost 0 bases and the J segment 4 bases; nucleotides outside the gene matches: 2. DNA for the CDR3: TGTGCCAGCAGCGTAGGCCTAGCGGGAGAGACCCAGTACTTC. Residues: CASSVGLAGETQYF.

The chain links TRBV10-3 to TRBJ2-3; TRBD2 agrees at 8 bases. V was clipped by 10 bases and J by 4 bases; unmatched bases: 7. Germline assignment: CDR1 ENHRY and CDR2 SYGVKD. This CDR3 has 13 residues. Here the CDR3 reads CATKGLGADTQYF. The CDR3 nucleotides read TGTGCCACCAAGGGACTAGGGGCAGATACGCAGTATTTT.

The CDR3 DNA follows: TGTGCCAGCAGCGTAGCTCTGGCAGGGGCGGGTGAAGCTTTCTTT. Translated, it gives CASSVALAGAGEAFF. The V and J genes are TRBV9 and TRBJ1-1; weak D call: TRBD1 (6 bases). V lost 0 bases, J lost 7 bases, and 16 bases lay in between. CDR1 and CDR2 (germline): SGDLS, YYNGEE. This CDR3 region has 15 residues.

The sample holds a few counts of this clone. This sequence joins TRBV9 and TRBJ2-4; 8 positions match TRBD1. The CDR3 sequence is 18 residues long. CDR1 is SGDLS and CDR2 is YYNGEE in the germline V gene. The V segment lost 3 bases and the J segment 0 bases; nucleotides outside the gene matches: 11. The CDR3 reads CASSERDRGFPAKNIQYF. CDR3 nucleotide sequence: TGTGCCAGCAGCGAGCGCGACAGGGGTTTCCCAGCCAAAAACATTCAGTACTTC.

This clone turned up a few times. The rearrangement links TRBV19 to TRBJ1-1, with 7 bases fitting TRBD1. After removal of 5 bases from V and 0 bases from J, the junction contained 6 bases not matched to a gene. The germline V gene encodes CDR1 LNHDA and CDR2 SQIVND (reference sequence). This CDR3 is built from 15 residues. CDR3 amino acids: CASSARQGMNTEAFF. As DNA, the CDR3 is TGTGCCAGTAGTGCTCGACAGGGAATGAACACTGAAGCTTTCTTT.

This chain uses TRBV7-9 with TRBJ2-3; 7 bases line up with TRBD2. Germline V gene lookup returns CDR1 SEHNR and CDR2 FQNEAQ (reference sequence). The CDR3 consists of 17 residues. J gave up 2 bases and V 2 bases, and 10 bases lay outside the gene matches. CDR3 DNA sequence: TGTGCCAGCAGCTTATTTCAGTTTGCGGGAGACACAGATACGCAGTATTTT. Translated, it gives CASSLFQFAGDTDTQYF.

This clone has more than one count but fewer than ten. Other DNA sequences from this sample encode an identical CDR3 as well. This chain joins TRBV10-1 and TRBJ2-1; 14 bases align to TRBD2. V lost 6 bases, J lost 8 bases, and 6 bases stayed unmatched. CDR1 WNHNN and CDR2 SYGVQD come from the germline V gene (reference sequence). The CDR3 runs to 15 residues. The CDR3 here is CASSPGTSGRDEQFF. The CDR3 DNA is TGCGCCAGCAGCCCCGGGACTAGCGGGAGAGATGAGCAGTTCTTC.

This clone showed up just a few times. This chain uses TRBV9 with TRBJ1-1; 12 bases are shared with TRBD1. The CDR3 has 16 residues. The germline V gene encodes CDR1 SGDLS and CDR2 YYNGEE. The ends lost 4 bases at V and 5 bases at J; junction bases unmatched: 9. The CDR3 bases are TGTGCCAGCAGCCCGGGACAGGGGGCATGGTGGACTGAAGCTTTCTTT. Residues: CASSPGQGAWWTEAFF.

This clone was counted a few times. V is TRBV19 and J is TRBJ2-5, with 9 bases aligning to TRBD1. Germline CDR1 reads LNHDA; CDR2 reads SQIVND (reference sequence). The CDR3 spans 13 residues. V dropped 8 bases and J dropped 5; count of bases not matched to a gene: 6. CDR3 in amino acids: CASGDRAKETQYF. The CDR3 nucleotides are TGTGCCAGTGGGGACAGGGCGAAGGAGACCCAGTACTTC.

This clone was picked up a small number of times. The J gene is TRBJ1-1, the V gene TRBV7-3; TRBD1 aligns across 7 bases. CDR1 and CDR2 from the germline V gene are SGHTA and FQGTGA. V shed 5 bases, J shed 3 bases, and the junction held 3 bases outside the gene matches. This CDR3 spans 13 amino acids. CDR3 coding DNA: TGTGCCAGCAGCGTTCAGGGGGACACTGAAGCTTTCTTT. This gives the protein CASSVQGDTEAFF. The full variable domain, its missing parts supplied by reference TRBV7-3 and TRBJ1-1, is GAGVSQTPSNKVTEKGKYVELRCDPISGHTALYWYRQSLGQGPEFLIYFQGTGAADDSGLPNDRFFAVRPEGSVSTLKIQRTERGDSAVYLCASSVQGDTEAFFGQGTRLTVV.

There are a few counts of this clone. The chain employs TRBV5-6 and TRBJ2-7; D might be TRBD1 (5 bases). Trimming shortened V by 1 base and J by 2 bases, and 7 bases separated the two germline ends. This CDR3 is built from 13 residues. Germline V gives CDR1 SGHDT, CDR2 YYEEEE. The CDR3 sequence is CASSLRGPYEQYF. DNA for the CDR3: TGTGCCAGCAGCTTGAGGGGCCCCTACGAGCAGTACTTC.

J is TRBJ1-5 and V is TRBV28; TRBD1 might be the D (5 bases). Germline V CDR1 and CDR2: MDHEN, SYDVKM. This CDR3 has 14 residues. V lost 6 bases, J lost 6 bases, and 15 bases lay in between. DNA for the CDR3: TGTGCCAGCAGCACCACGCGGGGGAGTCAGCCCCAGCATTTT. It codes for CASSTTRGSQPQHF.

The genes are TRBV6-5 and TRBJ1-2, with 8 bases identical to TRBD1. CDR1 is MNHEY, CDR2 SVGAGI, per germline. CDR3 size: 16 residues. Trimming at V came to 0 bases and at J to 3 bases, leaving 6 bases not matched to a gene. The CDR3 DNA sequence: TGTGCCAGCAGTTACTCCTCTCAGGGGGCCTACTATGGCTACACCTTC. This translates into CASSYSSQGAYYGYTF.

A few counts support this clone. In DNA, the CDR3 is TGTGCCAGCAGCCCATTGGGACTAGTTAGTCGAGAGACCCAGTACTTC. This sequence encodes CASSPLGLVSRETQYF. This rearrangement joins TRBV5-8 to TRBJ2-5; 8 bases are a match to TRBD2. The CDR3 contains 16 residues. Looked up from germline, CDR1 is SGHTS and CDR2 is YDEGEE. The V segment lost 4 bases and the J segment 4 bases; nucleotides outside the gene matches: 12.

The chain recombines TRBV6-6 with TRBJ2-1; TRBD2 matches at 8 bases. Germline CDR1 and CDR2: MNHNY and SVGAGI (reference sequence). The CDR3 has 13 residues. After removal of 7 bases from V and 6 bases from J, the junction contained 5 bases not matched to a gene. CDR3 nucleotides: TGTGCCAGCATACTAGCGGAGTCCAATGAGCAGTTCTTC. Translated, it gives CASILAESNEQFF.

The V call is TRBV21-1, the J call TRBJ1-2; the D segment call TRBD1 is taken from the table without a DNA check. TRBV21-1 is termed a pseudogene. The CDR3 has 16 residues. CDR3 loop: CASSKGQAASRYGYTF. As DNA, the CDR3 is TGTGCCAGCAGCAAAGGACAAGCCGCCTCGCGTTATGGCTACACCTTC.

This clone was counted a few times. CDR3 in amino acids: CASSQRLAGLNEQFF. CDR3 DNA: TGCGCCAGCAGCCAAAGACTAGCGGGATTAAATGAGCAGTTCTTC. This chain links TRBV4-3 with TRBJ2-1; 11 bases line up with TRBD2. The V gene's germline CDR1 is LGHNA and CDR2 YSLEER. This CDR3 comprises 15 residues. Trimming cost V 2 bases and J 7 bases; bases outside gene matches: 4.

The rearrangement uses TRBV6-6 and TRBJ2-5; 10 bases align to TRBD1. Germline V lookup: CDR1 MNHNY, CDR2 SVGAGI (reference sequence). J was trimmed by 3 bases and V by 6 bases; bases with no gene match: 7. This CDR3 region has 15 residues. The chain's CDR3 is CASSPRDRGEETQYF. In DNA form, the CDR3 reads TGTGCCAGCAGCCCCAGGGACAGGGGAGAAGAGACCCAGTACTTC.